This TCR beta chain was found in a study of T-cell reconstitution after alpha-beta-depleted transplantation in children listed by TCRdb under 2016. Notes on the research overall: T-cell immune reconstitution after TCRalphabeta/CD19-depleted allogeneic hematopoietic cell transplantation in children was quantitatively tracked in the study by means of TCR repertoire profiling.

This clonotype was observed a handful of times. Which antigen it targets is not known. It has no much larger one-base neighbor in the sample; base qualities were not kept. Libraries were constructed by PCR. Sequencing was performed on an Illumina HiSeq 2500. TCR library preparation used molecular barcoding, with unique molecular identifiers applied to normalize quantification of the TCRbeta repertoire. Clones were called with MiXCR by TCRdb after fastp trimmed the public reads at Q25, and only in-frame beta chains were retained. Duplicate CDR3 protein sequences are folded into a single record with the most common DNA and genes. The sample table records around 480,000 distinct CDR3 sequences; roughly 33% of these occur just once. The top ten constitute 2% to 3% of the sample. Including cysteine and phenylalanine, the CDR3 has 15 amino acids. Left in the record is the CDR3 DNA by itself, 45 bases read in frame from the first base. V loses 6 bases of germline sequence and J loses 7 bases, and the interval between the two ends is 20 bases. CDR1 and CDR2 (MDHEN, SYDVKM) derive from the germline V gene.

The chain links TRBV28 with TRBJ2-3; TRBD2 is perhaps the D gene, given 5 matching bases. This receptor was taken from a human donor who donated a stem cell graft to a child with aplastic anemia. The source material was PBMCs from the stem cell graft donor, sampled from the stem cell graft. The CDR3: CASSRSSGPVNTQYF. The DNA reads as follows: TGTGCCAGCAGCAGATCCAGCGGACCTGTTAATACGCAGTATTTT.